This T cell receptor (beta chain) came from a study of blood T cells in healthy people across ages. A remark on this clonotype: Antigen: not known.

Primed by a sample-barcoded 5' primer and a J-beta primer mix, a second PCR proceeded for about 7 to 12 cycles. A tag from a template-switch adaptor with 12 random nucleotides marked each cDNA molecule. Using its own MiXCR run on the 5' RACE reads, TCRdb lists one record per CDR3 protein. The sample consists of hundreds of thousands of distinct CDR3 sequences, roughly 41% of them appearing once. V gave up 3 bases and J gave up 5 bases, with 10 bases separating them. There are 13 residues in the CDR3. Findings and limits, study-wide: The CMV status of each donor remained undetermined, and this could have confounded shifts in expanded clonotypes.

PBMCs were isolated at a quantity of at least 6 million per sample. The genes are TRBV12-3 or TRBV12-4 and TRBJ1-1; D remains unclear. Sequenced: blood. This receptor was taken from a woman in her sixties or seventies in good health. The CDR3 region has the DNA TGTGCCAGCAGTTTTTCAGAGCAAACTGAAGCTTTCTTT. Encoded protein: CASSFSEQTEAFF.